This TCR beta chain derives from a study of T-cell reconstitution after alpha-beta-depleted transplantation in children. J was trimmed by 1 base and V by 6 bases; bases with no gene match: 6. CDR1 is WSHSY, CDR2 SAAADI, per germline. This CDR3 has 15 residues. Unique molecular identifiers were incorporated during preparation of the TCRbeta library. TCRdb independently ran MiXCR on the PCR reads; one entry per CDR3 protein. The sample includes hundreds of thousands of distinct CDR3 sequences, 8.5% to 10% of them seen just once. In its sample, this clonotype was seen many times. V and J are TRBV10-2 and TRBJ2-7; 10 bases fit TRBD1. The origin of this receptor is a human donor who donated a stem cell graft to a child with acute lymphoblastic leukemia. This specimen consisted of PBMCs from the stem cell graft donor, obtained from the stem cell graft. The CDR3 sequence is CASRDGQGGSYEQYF. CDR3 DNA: TGCGCCAGCAGAGACGGACAGGGGGGGTCCTACGAGCAGTACTTC.